The clone carrying this TCR beta chain was observed a handful of times. Its antigen is unknown. V lost 0 bases to trimming and J lost 4 bases, with 13 bases between them. CDR1 DFQATT and CDR2 SNEGSKA come from the germline V gene (reference sequence). The CDR3 loop spans 16 amino acids. The data stem from a study of blood T cells in healthy people across ages. Donors ranged from roughly 6 to 90 years old and were healthy Caucasians in Russia. The second PCR ran about 6 to 12 cycles with a sample-barcoded 5' primer and J-beta primers. With 12 random nucleotides, a template-switch adaptor tagged each individual cDNA molecule. TCRdb reprocessed the 5' RACE reads with MiXCR, giving one entry per CDR3 protein. The table has hundreds of thousands of distinct CDR3 sequences, more than 20% seen once. Study findings and constraints: Strongly correlated with naive T cell percentage was TCR beta diversity.

Sequencing input: blood. The rearrangement links TRBV20-1 to TRBJ1-6, with D hard to call. The TCR sequence derives from a man between 65 and 79 years old in good health. For the CDR3, the DNA is TGCAGTGCTAGAGATCGTGTGGAGGATTATAATTCACCCCTCCACTTT. This translates into CSARDRVEDYNSPLHF.